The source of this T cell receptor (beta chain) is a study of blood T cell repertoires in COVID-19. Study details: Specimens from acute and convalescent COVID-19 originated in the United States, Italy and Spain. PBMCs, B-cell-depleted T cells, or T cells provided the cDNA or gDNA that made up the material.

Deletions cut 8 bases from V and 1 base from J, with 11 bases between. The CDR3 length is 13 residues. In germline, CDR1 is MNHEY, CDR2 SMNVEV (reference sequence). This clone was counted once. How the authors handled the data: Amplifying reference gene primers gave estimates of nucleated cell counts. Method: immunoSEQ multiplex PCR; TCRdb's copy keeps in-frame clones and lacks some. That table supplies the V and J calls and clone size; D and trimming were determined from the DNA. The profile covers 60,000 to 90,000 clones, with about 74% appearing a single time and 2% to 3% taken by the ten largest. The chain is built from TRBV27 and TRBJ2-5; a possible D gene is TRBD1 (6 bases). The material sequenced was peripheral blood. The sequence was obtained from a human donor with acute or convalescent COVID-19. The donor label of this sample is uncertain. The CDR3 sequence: CASRDILQETQYF. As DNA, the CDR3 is TGTGCCAGCCGGGACATCCTCCAAGAGACCCAGTACTTC.